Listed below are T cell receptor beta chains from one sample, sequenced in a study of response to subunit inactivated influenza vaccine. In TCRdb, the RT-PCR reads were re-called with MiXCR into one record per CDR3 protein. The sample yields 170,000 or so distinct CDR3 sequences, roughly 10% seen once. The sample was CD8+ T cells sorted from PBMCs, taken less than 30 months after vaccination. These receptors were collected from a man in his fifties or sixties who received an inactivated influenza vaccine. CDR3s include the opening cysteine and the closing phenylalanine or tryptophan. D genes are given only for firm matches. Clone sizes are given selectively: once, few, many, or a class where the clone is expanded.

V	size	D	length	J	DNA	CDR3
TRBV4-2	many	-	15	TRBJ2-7	TGTGCCAGCAGCCAAGTTATCGGGAGCTCCTACGAGCAGTACTTC	CASSQVIGSSYEQYF
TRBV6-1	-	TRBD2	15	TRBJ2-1	TGTGCCAGCAGTGAAGCGGAGACTAGCGGTTATGAGCAGTTCTTC	CASSEAETSGYEQFF
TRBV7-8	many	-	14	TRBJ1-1	TGTGCCAGCAGCTTAGGGCCCGGTGACACTGAAGCTTTCTTT	CASSLGPGDTEAFF
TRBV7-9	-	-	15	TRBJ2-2	TGTGCCAGCATTCCAGGGGGGGCTTACACCGGGGAGCTGTTTTTT	CASIPGGAYTGELFF
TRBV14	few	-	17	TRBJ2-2	TGTGCCAGCAGCCCTTCGATGACTAGTTCGTACACCGGGGAGCTGTTTTTT	CASSPSMTSSYTGELFF
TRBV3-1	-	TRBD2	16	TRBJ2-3	TGTGCCAGCAGCCACATGACTAGCGGGCTCACAGATACGCAGTATTTT	CASSHMTSGLTDTQYF
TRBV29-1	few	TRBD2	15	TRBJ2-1	TGCAGCGTTGCTCGGACTAGCGGGAGTAACAATGAGCAGTTCTTC	CSVARTSGSNNEQFF
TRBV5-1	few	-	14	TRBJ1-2	TGCGCCAGCAGCACGACACAGGGAGTGCATGGCTACACCTTC	CASSTTQGVHGYTF
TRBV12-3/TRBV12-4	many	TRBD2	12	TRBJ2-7	TGTGCCAGCCACGCGGGAGGGGACGAGCAGTACTTC	CASHAGGDEQYF
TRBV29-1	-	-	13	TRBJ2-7	TGCAGCGTTGACCAGGGTGACACCTACGAGCAGTACTTC	CSVDQGDTYEQYF
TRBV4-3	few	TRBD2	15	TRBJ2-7	TGCGCCAGCAGCCCGACTAGCGGGGGGGGCTACGAGCAGTACTTC	CASSPTSGGGYEQYF
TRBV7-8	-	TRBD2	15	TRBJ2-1	TGTGCCAGCAGCCCTGGACTAGCCGAATGGAATGAGCAGTTCTTC	CASSPGLAEWNEQFF
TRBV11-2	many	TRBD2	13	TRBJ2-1	TGTGCCAGCAGCCCGCTAGCGGATAATGAGCAGTTCTTC	CASSPLADNEQFF
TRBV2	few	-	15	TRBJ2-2	TGTGCCAGCAGTGTATGGGGGGCGAACACCGGGGAGCTGTTTTTT	CASSVWGANTGELFF
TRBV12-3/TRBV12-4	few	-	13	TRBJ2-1	TGTGCCAGCGCATGGGCCTTTAACAATGAGCAGTTCTTC	CASAWAFNNEQFF
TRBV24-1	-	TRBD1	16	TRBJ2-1	TGTGCCACCAGATACGGGACAGGGGTGTCCTACAATGAGCAGTTCTTC	CATRYGTGVSYNEQFF
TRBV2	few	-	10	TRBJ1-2	TGTGCCAGCTACAGGGACGGCTACACCTTC	CASYRDGYTF
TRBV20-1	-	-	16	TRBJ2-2	TGCAGTGCCAGCATGATGGGGGGCGCGGGAACCGGGGAGCTGTTTTTT	CSASMMGGAGTGELFF
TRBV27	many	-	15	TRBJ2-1	TGTGCCAGCAGTTTATCACTGTTCGTAGGGAGTGAGCAGTTCTTC	CASSLSLFVGSEQFF
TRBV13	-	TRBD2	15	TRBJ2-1	TGTGCCAGCAGCTTAGGACTAGCGGAGTACAATGAGCAGTTCTTC	CASSLGLAEYNEQFF
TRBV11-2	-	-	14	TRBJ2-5	TGTGCCAGCAGCCCGACAGCCGGTTGGGAGACCCAGTACTTC	CASSPTAGWETQYF
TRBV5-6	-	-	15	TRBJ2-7	TGTGCCAGCAGCGGACAGACGGAGGTCTCCTACGAGCAGTACTTC	CASSGQTEVSYEQYF
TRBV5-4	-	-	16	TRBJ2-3	TGTGCCAGCAGCTCTCCGACTAGTTCGCTACCAGATACGCAGTATTTT	CASSSPTSSLPDTQYF
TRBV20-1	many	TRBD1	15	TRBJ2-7	TGCAGTGCTAGGGTGGCACAGGGGGCGGCTTACGAGCAGTACTTC	CSARVAQGAAYEQYF
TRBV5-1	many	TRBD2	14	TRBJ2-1	TGCGCCAGCAGCTTGGACGGGGGGGCAGATGAGCAGTTCTTC	CASSLDGGADEQFF
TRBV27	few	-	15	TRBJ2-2	TGTGCCAGCAGTTTAGGGACACGGGGATCCGGGGAGCTGTTTTTT	CASSLGTRGSGELFF
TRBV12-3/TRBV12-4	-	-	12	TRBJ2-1	TGTGCCAGCAGCCCGCTATGGCATGAGCAGTTCTTC	CASSPLWHEQFF
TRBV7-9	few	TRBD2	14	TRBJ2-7	TGTGCCAGCAGCCCCCGGGGGGAGGGCCACGAGCAGTACTTC	CASSPRGEGHEQYF
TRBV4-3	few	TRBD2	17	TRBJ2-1	TGCGCCAGCAGCCAAGATCCTGTCAGCGGGAGGGCTGATGAGCAGTTCTTC	CASSQDPVSGRADEQFF
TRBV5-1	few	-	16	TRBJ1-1	TGCGCCAGCAGCTTGGAGGTAGGGCTGATGAACACTGAAGCTTTCTTT	CASSLEVGLMNTEAFF
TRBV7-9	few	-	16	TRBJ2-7	TGTGCCAGCAGCTTAGGGCCGACGGAGAGCTCCTACGAGCAGTACTTC	CASSLGPTESSYEQYF
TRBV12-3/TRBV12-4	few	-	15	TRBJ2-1	TGTGCCAGCAGTCCCGTACCAGGGGCCCCTGGTGACGAGTTCTTC	CASSPVPGAPGDEFF
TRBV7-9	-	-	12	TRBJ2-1	TGTGCCAGCACCCGGGGGCCCGGAGAGCAGTTCTTC	CASTRGPGEQFF
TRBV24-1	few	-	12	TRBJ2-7	TGTGCCACCAGTGATTTCAACAGGAAGCAGTACTTC	CATSDFNRKQYF
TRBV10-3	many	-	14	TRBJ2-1	TGTGCCATCAGTGAGTCTGGGGGATACAATGAGCAGTTCTTC	CAISESGGYNEQFF
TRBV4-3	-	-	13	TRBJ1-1	TGCGCCAGCAGCCAAGATAGGGGGTACGGAGCTTTCTTT	CASSQDRGYGAFF
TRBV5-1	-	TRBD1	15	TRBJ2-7	TGCGCCAGCAGCTTGGCCGGGACAGGGGCACTCAAGCAGTACTTC	CASSLAGTGALKQYF
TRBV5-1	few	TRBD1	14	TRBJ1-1	TGCGCCAGCAGCTTGTTGGGACAGGGGACTGAAGCTTTCTTT	CASSLLGQGTEAFF
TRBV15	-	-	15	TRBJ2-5	TGTGCCACCAGCATACTCCAGGACCATCAAGAGACCCAGTACTTC	CATSILQDHQETQYF
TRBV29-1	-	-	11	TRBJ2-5	TGCAGCGGTCACAGGGAGGGGACCCAGTACTTC	CSGHREGTQYF
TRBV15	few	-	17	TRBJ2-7	TGTGCCACCAGCAGAGATCTGGGTATAGCGTTTTCTTACGAGCAGTACTTC	CATSRDLGIAFSYEQYF
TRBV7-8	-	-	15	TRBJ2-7	TGTGCCAGCAGCTCAGGAAGAGGGCGAGGGTACGAGCAGTACTTC	CASSSGRGRGYEQYF
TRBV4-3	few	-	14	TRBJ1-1	TGCGCCAGCAGCCAAAAGACAGTGAACACTGAAGCTTTCTTT	CASSQKTVNTEAFF
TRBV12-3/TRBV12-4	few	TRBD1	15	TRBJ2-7	TGTGCCAGCAGTCCTGACAGGGGAGTCCCCCACGAGCAGTACTTC	CASSPDRGVPHEQYF
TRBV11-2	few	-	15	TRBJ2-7	TGTGCCAGCAGCCCAGTGGGCTACAGTGCCTACGAGCAGTACTTC	CASSPVGYSAYEQYF
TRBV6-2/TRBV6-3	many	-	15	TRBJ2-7	TGTGCCAGCAGTTCCCGGACACTCCTCTCCTACGAGCAGTACTTC	CASSSRTLLSYEQYF
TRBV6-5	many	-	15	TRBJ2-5	TGTGCCAGCAGTTACTTGCGGCTAGCTGAGGGGACCCAGTACTTC	CASSYLRLAEGTQYF
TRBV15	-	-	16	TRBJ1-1	TGTGCCACCAGCCCTCAGCGGGCCGGCATGAACACTGAAGCTTTCTTT	CATSPQRAGMNTEAFF
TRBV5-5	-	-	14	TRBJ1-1	TGTGCCAGCAGCTTGGCACAGCGGAACACTGAAGCTTTCTTT	CASSLAQRNTEAFF
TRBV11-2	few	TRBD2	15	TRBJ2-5	TGTGCCAGCAGCCCCGGGACTAGCGGGGGTGAGACCCAGTACTTC	CASSPGTSGGETQYF
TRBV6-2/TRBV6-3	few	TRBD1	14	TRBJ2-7	TGTGCCAGCAGTGCCGGGACAGGGGGCAACGAGCAGTACTTC	CASSAGTGGNEQYF